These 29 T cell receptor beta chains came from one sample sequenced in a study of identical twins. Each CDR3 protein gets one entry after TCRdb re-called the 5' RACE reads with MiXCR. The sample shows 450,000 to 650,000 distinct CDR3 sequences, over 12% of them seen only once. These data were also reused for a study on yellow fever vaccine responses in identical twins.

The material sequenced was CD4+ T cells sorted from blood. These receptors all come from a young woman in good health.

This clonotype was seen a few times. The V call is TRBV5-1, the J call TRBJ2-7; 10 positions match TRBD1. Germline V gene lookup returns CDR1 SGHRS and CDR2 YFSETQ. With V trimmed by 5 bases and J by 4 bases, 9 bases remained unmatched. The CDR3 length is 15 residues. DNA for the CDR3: TGCGCCAGCAGTTACGACGACAGGGGGCTATACGAGCAGTACTTC. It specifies CASSYDDRGLYEQYF. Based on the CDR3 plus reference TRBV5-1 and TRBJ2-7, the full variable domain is KAGVTQTPRYLIKTRGQQVTLSCSPISGHRSVSWYQQTPGQGLQFLFEYFSETQRNKGNFPGRFSGRQFSNSRSEMNVSTLELGDSALYLCASSYDDRGLYEQYFGPGTRLTVT.

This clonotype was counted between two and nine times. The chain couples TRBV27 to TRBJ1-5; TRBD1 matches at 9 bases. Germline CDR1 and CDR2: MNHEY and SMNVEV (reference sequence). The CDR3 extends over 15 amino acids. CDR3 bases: TGTGTCGCCGGACAGGGGCGGCTTAGCAATCAGCCCCAGCATTTT. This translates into CVAGQGRLSNQPQHF.

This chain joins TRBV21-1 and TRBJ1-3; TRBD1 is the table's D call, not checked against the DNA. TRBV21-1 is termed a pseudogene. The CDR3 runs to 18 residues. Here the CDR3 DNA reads TGTGCCAGCTTATTAAACCCAGGGGGACACATCTCTGGAAACACCATATATTTT. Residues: CASLLNPGGHISGNTIYF.

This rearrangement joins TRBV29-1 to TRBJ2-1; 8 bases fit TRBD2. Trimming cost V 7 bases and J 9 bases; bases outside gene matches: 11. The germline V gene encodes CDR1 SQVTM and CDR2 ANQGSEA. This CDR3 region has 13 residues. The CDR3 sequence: CSAAHGGGVEQFF. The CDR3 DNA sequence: TGCAGCGCCGCCCACGGGGGGGGGGTTGAGCAGTTCTTC.

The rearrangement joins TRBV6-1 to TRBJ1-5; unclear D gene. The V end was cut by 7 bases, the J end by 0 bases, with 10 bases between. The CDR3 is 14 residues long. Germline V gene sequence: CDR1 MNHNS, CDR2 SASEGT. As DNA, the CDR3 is TGTGCCAGCACTCCCTCAGATAGCAATCAGCCCCAGCATTTT. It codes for CASTPSDSNQPQHF.

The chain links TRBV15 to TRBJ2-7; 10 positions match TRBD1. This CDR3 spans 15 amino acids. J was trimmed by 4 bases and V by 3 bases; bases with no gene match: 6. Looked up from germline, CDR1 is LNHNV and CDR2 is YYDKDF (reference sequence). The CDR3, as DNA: TGTGCCACCAGCAGGGGGGGGACAGGGGATTACGAGCAGTACTTC. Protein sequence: CATSRGGTGDYEQYF.

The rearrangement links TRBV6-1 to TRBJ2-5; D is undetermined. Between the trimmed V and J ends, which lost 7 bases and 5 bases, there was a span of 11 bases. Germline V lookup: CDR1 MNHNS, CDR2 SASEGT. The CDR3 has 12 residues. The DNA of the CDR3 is TGTGCCAGCACCCCCGGGTTTGAGACCCAGTACTTC. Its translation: CASTPGFETQYF.

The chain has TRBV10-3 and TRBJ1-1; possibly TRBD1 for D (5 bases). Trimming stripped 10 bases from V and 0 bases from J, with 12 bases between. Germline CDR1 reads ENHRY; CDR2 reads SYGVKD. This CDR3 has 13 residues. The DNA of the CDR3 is TGTGCCACCTCCGGGACCATGAACACTGAAGCTTTCTTT. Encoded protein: CATSGTMNTEAFF.

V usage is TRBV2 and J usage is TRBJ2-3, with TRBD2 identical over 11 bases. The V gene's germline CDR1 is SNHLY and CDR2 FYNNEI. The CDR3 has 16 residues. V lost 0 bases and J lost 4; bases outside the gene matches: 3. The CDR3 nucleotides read TGTGCCAGCAGTGAAGCGTTAGCGGGAGGGTCAGATACGCAGTATTTT. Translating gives CASSEALAGGSDTQYF.

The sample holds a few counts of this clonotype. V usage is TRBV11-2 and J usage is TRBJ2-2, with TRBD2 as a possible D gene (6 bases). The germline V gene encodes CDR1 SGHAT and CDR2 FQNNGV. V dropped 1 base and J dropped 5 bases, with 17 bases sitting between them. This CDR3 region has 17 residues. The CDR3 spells CASSLGLGGFRTGELFF. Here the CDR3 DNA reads TGTGCCAGCAGCTTAGGTCTGGGGGGATTTAGGACCGGGGAGCTGTTTTTT.

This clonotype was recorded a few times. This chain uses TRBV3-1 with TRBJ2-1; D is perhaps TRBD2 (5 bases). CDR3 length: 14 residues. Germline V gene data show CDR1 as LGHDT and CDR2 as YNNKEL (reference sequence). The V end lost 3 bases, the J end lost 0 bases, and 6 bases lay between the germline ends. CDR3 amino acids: CASSHRDSYNEQFF. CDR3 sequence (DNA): TGTGCCAGCAGCCACCGGGACTCCTACAATGAGCAGTTCTTC.

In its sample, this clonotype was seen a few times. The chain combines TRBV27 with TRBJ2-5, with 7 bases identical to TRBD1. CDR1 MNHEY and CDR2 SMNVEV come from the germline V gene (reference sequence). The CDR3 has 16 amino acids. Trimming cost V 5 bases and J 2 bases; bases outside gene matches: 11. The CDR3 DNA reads TGTGCCAGCAGTCAACTACCCGGGACAGCGCAAGAGACCCAGTACTTC. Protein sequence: CASSQLPGTAQETQYF.

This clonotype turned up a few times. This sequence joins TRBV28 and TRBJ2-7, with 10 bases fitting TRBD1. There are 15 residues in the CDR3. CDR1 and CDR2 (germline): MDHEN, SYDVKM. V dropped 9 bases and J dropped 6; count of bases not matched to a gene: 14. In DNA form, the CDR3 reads TGTGCCAGTCCCCCGCCCGGGACAGGGGTTAGCGAGCAGTACTTC. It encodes CASPPPGTGVSEQYF.

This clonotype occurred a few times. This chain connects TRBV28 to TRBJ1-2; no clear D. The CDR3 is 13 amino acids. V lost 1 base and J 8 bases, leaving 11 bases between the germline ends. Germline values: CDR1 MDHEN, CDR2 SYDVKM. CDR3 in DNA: TGTGCCAGCAGTTTATTGGGAGTTCGAGGCTACACCTTC. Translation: CASSLLGVRGYTF.

CDR3 sequence: CAISEGRIYEQYF. The CDR3 DNA is TGTGCCATCAGTGAAGGCAGAATCTACGAGCAGTACTTC. The chain couples TRBV10-3 to TRBJ2-7; no reliable D call. This CDR3 is built from 13 residues. V lost 3 bases to trimming and J lost 3 bases, with 9 bases between them. From germline, CDR1 is ENHRY and CDR2 SYGVKD.

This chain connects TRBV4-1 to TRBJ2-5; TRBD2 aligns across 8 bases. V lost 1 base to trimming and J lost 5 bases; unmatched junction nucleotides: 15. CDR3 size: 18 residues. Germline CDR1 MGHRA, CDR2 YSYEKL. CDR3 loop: CASSQGLVGSGAQETQYF. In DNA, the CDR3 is TGCGCCAGCAGCCAAGGATTAGTAGGTAGCGGGGCTCAGGAGACCCAGTACTTC.

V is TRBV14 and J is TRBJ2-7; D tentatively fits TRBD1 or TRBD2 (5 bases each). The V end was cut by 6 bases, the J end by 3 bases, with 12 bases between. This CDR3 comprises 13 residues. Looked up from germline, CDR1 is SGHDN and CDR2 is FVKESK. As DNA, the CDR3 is TGTGCCAGCAGACTAGGACATGTCTACGAGCAGTACGTC. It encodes CASRLGHVYEQYV.

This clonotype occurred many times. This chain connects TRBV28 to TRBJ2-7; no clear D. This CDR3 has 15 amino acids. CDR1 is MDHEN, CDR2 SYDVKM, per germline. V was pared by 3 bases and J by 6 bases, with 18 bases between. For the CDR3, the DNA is TGTGCCAGCAGTTTGCACGGGTCCACCCCCTTCGAGCAGTACTTC. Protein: CASSLHGSTPFEQYF.

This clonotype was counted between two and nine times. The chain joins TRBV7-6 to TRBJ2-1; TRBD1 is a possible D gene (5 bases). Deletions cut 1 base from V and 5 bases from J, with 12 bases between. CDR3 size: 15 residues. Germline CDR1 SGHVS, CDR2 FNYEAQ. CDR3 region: CASSLGNHRNNEQFF. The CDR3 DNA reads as TGTGCCAGCAGCTTAGGGAACCACAGGAACAATGAGCAGTTCTTC.

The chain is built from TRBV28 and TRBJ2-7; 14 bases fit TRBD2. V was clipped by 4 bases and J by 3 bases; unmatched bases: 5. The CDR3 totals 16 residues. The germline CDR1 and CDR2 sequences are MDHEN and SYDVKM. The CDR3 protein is CASSSPGLAGVYEQYF. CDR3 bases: TGTGCCAGCAGTTCGCCGGGACTAGCGGGAGTCTACGAGCAGTACTTC.

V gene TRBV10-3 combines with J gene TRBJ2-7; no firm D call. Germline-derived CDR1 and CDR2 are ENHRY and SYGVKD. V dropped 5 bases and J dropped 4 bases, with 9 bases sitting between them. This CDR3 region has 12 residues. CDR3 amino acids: CAISNGGYEQYF. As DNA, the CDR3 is TGTGCCATCAGTAACGGCGGTTACGAGCAGTACTTC.

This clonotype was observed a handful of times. DNA for the CDR3: TGCGCCAGCTGTGGCGGGGGGGCTAGGGAGACCCAGTACTTC. Amino acid sequence: CASCGGGARETQYF. The chain carries TRBV5-1 and TRBJ2-5; the match to TRBD2 covers 9 bases. CDR3 length: 14 residues. Trimming at V came to 7 bases and at J to 5 bases, leaving 9 bases not matched to a gene. CDR1 SGHRS and CDR2 YFSETQ come from the germline V gene. The full variable domain, with the rest looked up from reference TRBV5-1 and TRBJ2-5, is KAGVTQTPRYLIKTRGQQVTLSCSPISGHRSVSWYQQTPGQGLQFLFEYFSETQRNKGNFPGRFSGRQFSNSRSEMNVSTLELGDSALYLCASCGGGARETQYFGPGTRLLVL.

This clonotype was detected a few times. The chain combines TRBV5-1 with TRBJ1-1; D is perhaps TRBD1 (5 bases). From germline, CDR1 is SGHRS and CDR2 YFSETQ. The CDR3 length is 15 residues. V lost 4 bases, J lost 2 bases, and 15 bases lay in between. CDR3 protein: CASSPGGTHNTEAFF. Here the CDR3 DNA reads TGCGCCAGCAGCCCGGGAGGGACTCACAACACTGAAGCTTTCTTT.

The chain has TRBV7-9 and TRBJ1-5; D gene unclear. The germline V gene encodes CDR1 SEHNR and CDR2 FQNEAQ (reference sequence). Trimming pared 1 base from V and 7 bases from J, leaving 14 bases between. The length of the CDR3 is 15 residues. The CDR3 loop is CASSLGPRQPQPQHF. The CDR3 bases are TGTGCCAGCAGCTTAGGCCCGCGTCAGCCCCAGCCCCAGCATTTT. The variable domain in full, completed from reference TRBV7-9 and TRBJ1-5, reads DTGVSQNPRHKITKRGQNVTFRCDPISEHNRLYWYRQTLGQGPEFLTYFQNEAQLEKSRLLSDRFSAERPKGSFSTLEIQRTEQGDSAMYLCASSLGPRQPQPQHFGDGTRLSIL.

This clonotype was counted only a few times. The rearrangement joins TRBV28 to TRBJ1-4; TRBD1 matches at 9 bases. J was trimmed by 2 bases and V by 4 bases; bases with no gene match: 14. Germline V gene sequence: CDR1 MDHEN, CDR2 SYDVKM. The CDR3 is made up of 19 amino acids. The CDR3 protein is CASSSQDRGPFMTNEKLFF. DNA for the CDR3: TGTGCCAGCAGTTCTCAGGACAGGGGTCCGTTTATGACTAATGAAAAACTGTTTTTT.

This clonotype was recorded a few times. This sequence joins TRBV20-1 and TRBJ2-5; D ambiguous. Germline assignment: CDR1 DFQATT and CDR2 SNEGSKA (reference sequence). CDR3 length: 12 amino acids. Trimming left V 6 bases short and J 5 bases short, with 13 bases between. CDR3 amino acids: CSAVGRAETQYF. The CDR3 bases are TGCAGTGCCGTAGGACGAGCGGAGACCCAGTACTTC.

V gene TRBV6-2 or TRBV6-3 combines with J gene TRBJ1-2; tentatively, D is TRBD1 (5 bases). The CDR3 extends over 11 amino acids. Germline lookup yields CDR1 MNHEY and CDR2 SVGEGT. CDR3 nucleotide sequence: TGTGCGACGGGGGGAAACTATGGCTACACCTTC. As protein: CATGGNYGYTF.

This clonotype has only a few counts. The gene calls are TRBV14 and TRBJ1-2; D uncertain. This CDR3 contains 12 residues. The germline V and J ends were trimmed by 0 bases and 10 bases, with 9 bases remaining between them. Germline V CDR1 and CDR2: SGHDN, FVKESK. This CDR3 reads CASSQDRFSYTF. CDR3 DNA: TGTGCCAGCAGCCAAGATCGGTTTTCCTACACCTTC.

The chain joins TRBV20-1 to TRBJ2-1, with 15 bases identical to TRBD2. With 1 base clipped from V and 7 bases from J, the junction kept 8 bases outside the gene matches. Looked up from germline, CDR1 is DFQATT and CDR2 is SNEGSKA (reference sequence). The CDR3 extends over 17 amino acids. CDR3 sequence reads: CSARAGLAGGPGNEQFF. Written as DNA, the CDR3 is TGCAGTGCTAGAGCAGGACTAGCGGGAGGGCCCGGGAATGAGCAGTTCTTC.